The TCR beta chain under discussion was sequenced for a study of CD8+CD57+ T cells in acquired aplastic anemia (dated by TCRdb to 2016 to 2019). General notes on the study: On average, sorted CD4+ and CD8+ cells yielded 3.2 ug of extracted DNA, with a range of about 0.18 to 30 ug. Mean read counts for healthy donor samples were some 10 million for CD4+ cells and under 14 million for CD8+ cells. Summary of the overall study and its limitations: Twenty-nine CD8+ CDR3 sequences were shared between patients and controls but appeared highly expressed in patients and within their immunodominant clones. Between patients and healthy controls, no significant difference in CD8+ Simpson's diversity was found (P=0.060).

Genomic DNA served as template for TCR beta VDJ combination and CDR3 sequence profiling. An Illumina HiSeq 2000 was used for TCR repertoire sequencing. The authors' pipeline ran thus. Repertoire assessment relied on Simpson's diversity index, CDR3 size and DJ length profiles, and TRBV/TRBJ rearrangement plots. The most abundant DNA sequence in the deep sequencing data was taken as the immunodominant clone. CDR3 amino acid sequences were screened for sharing across subjects and were compared with published repertoires and the VDJdb database. TCRdb reran the public reads through fastp at Q25 and MiXCR, keeping productive beta chains. Every entry covers one CDR3 protein and lists the most common genes and DNA from its rows. The V and J calls follow TCRdb's processing rather than the paper's. The sample records roughly 160,000 distinct CDR3 sequences, 55% to 70% of which are singletons. The ten largest account for 35% to 50% of the sample.

Its CDR3 holds 17 amino acids, cysteine through phenylalanine. Only the CDR3 DNA stays, 51 bases, in frame from base 1. Looking up the germline V gene (reference sequence) yields CDR1 MNHEY and CDR2 SMNVEV. The study deep-sequenced TCR repertoires of sorted CD4+ and CD8+ blood T cells from severe aplastic anemia patients and healthy subjects. Ficoll-Paque density gradient centrifugation was used to isolate peripheral blood mononuclear cells. Before DNA extraction, CD4+ and CD8+ T cells were sorted by FACS or by magnetic beads. Note on this clonotype: Its antigen has not been determined. Sequence at one end of the junction differs from germline and may be a read error.

The V gene is TRBV27 and the J gene is TRBJ2-7, with 8 bases aligning to TRBD1. Sequencing was carried out using sorted CD4+, CD8+, or CD8+CD57+ T cells (not recorded which) from PBMCs. This TCR was sampled from a human donor in good health. CDR3 sequence: CAGSSRVGGQVSYEQYF. The DNA sequence follows: TGTGCCGGCAGTTCAAGAGTGGGGGGACAGGTATCCTACGAGCAGTACTTC.